There are many counts of the clone carrying this T cell receptor (beta chain). Regarding time point: newly diagnosed GD, antithyroid drugs for less than 3 months. PBMC-derived RNA was used for the TCR library. This CDR3 contains 15 residues. Trimming took 6 bases from V and 4 from J, leaving 16 bases between them. In building TCR beta libraries, iRepertoire HTBI primers were used together with Arm-PCR of CDR3 regions. One entry per CDR3 protein results from TCRdb running MiXCR on the multiplex PCR reads. The table shows about 320,000 distinct CDR3 sequences, with over 15% occurring only once. The data were taken from a study of regulatory T cells in long-lasting Graves disease.

The source material was peripheral blood mononuclear cells (PBMCs), sampled at new diagnosis, from a patient treated with antithyroid drugs. The J gene is TRBJ2-1, the V gene TRBV12-3 or TRBV12-4; D is unclear. This TCR derives from a female donor with Graves disease. The CDR3 bases are TGTGCCAGCAGCCCCGAGGAGCAACGATACAATGAGCAGTTCTTC. It yields the protein CASSPEEQRYNEQFF.